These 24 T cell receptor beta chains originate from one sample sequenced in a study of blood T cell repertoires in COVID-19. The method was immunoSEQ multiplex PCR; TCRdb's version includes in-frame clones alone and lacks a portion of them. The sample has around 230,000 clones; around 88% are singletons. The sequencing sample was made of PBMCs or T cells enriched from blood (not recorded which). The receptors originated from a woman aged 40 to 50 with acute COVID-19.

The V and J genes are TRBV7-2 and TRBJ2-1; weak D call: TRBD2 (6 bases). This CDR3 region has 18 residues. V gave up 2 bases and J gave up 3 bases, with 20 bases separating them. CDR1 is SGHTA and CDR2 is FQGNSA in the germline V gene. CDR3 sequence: CASSLWLANPAFYNEQFF. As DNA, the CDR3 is TGTGCCAGCAGCTTATGGCTAGCGAACCCCGCGTTCTACAATGAGCAGTTCTTC.

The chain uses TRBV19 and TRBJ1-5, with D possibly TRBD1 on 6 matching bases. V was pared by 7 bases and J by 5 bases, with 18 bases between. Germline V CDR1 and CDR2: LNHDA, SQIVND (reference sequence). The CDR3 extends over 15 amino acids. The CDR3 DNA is TGTGCCAGTACTCCCAGAGACAGGCGCCATCAGCCCCAGCATTTT. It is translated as CASTPRDRRHQPQHF.

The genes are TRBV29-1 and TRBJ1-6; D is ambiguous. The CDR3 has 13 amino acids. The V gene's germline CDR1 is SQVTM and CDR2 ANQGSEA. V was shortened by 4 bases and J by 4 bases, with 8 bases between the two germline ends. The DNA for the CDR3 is TGCAGCGTTGGCTCACAGTATAATTCACCCCTCCACTTT. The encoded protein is CSVGSQYNSPLHF.

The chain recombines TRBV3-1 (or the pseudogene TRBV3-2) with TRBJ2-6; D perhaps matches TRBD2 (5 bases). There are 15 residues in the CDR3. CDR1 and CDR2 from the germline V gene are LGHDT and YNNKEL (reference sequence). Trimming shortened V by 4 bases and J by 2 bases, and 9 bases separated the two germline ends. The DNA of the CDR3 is TGTGCCAGCAGCCCCATCGGGGCTGGGGCCAACGTCCTGACTTTC. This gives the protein CASSPIGAGANVLTF.

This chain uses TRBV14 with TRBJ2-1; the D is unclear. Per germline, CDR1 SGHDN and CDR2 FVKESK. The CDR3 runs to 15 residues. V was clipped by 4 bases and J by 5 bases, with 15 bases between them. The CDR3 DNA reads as TGTGCCAGCAGCCTAAGAATTACGGTAGACAATGAGCAGTTCTTC. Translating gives CASSLRITVDNEQFF.

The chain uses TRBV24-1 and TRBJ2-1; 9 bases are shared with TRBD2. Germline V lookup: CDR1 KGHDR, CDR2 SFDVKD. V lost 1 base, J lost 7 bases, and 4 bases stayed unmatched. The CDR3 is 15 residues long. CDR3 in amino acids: CATSDFAGGWNEQFF. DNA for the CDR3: TGTGCCACCAGTGATTTTGCGGGAGGGTGGAATGAGCAGTTCTTC.

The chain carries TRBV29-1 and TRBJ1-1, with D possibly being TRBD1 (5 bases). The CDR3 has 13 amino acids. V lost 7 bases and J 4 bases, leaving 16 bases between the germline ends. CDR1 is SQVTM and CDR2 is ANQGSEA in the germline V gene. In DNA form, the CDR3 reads TGCAGCGCCTTCCGGGACGGGAGCACTGAAGCTTTCTTT. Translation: CSAFRDGSTEAFF.

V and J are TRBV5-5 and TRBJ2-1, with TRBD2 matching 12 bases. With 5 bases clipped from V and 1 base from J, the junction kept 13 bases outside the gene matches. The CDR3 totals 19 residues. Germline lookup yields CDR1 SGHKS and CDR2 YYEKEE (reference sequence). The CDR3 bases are TGTGCCAGCAGGCCACCGAGGCTAGCGGGAGGGATTTCCTACAATGAGCAGTTCTTC. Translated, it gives CASRPPRLAGGISYNEQFF. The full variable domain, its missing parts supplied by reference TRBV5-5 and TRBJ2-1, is DAGVTQSPTHLIKTRGQQVTLRCSPISGHKSVSWYQQVLGQGPQFIFQYYEKEERGRGNFPDRFSARQFPNYSSELNVNALLLGDSALYLCASRPPRLAGGISYNEQFFGPGTRLTVL.

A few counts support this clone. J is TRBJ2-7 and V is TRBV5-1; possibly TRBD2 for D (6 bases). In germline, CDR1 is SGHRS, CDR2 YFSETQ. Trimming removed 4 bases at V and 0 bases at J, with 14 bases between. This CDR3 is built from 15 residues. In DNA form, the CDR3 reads TGCGCCAGCAGCAACACGGACGGGAGCTCCTACGAGCAGTACTTC. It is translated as CASSNTDGSSYEQYF.

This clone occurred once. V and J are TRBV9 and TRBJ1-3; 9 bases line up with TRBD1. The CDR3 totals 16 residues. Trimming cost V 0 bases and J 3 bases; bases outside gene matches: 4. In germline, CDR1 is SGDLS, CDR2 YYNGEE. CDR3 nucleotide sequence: TGTGCCAGCAGCGTAGCTAGGACAGGGGTTGGAAACACCATATATTTT. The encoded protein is CASSVARTGVGNTIYF.

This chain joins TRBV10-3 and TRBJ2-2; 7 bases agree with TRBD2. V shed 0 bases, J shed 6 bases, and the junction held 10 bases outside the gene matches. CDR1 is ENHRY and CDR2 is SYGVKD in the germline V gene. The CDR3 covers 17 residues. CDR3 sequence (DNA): TGTGCCATCAGTGAGTCGTCGGGGAGGGGCCCACCCGGGGAGCTGTTTTTT. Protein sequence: CAISESSGRGPPGELFF.

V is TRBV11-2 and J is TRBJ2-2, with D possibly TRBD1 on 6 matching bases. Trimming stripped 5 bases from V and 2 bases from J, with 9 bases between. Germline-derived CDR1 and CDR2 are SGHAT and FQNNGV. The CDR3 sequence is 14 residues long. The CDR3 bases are TGTGCCAGCAGCGACAGGACCAACACCGGGGAGCTGTTTTTT. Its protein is CASSDRTNTGELFF. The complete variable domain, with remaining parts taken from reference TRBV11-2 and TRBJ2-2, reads EAGVAQSPRYKIIEKRQSVAFWCNPISGHATLYWYQQILGQGPKLLIQFQNNGVVDDSQLPKDRFSAERLKGVDSTLKIQPAKLEDSAVYLCASSDRTNTGELFFGEGSRLTVL.

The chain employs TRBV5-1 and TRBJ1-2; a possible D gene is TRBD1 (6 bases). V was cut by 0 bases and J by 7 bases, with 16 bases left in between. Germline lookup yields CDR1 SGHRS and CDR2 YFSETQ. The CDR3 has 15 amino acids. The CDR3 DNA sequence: TGCGCCAGCAGCTTGGACGCCAGGGGTTCAAGTGGCTACACCTTC. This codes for CASSLDARGSSGYTF.

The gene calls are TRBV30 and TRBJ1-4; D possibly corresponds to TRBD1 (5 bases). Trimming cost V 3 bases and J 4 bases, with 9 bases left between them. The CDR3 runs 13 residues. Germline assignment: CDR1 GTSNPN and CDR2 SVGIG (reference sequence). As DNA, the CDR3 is TGTGCCTGGAGGGCAGGGTATAATGAAAAACTGTTTTTT. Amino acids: CAWRAGYNEKLFF.

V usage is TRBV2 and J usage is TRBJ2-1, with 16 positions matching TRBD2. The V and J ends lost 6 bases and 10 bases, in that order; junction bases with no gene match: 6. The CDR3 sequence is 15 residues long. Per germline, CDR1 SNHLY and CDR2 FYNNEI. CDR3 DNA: TGTGCCAGCAGCCGGGGACTAGCGGGAGGGCACGAGCAGTTCTTC. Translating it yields CASSRGLAGGHEQFF.

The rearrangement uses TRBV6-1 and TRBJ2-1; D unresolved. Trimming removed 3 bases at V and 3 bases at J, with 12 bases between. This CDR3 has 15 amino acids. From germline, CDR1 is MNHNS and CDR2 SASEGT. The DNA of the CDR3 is TGTGCCAGCAGTGACCCGGGTTTCATCTACAATGAGCAGTTCTTC. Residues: CASSDPGFIYNEQFF.

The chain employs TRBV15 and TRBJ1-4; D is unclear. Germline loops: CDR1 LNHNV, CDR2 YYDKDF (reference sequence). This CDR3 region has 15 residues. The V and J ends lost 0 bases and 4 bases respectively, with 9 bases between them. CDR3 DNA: TGTGCCACCAGCAGAGATCTCAGTCTTAATGAAAAACTGTTTTTT. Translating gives CATSRDLSLNEKLFF. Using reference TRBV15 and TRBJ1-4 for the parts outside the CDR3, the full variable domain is DAMVIQNPRYQVTQFGKPVTLSCSQTLNHNVMYWYQQKSSQAPKLLFHYYDKDFNNEADTPDNFQSRRPNTSFCFLDIRSPGLGDTAMYLCATSRDLSLNEKLFFGSGTQLSVL.

The CDR3 reads CASSMNRDSEAFF. The CDR3 DNA reads as TGTGCCAGCAGCATGAACCGGGACAGTGAAGCTTTCTTT. The chain links TRBV12-3 or TRBV12-4 to TRBJ1-1, with 7 bases fitting TRBD1. V trimming: 6 bases; J trimming: 7 bases; junction bases outside the gene matches: 8. There are 13 residues in the CDR3.

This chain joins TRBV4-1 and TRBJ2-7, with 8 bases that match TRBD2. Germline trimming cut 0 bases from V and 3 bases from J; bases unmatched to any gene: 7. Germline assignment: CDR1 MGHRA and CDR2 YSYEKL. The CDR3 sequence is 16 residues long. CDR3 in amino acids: CASSQEVESGSYEQYF. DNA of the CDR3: TGCGCCAGCAGCCAAGAGGTAGAGAGCGGGAGCTACGAGCAGTACTTC.

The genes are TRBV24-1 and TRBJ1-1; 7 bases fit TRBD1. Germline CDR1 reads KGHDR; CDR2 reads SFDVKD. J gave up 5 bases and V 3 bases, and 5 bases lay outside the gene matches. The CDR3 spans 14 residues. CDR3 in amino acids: CATSDTGVGTEAFF. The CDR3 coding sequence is TGTGCCACCAGTGATACAGGGGTTGGAACTGAAGCTTTCTTT.

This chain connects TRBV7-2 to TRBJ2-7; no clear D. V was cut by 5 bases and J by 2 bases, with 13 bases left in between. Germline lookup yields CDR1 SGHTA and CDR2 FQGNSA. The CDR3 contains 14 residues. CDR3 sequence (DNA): TGTGCCAGCAGCCCCCGACCAGGTGCCTACGAGCAGTACTTC. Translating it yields CASSPRPGAYEQYF.

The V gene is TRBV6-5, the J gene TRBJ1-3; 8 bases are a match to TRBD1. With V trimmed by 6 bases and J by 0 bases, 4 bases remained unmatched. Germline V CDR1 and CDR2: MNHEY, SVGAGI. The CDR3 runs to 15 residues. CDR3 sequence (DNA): TGTGCCAGCAGACTAACAGGGGGCTCTGGAAACACCATATATTTT. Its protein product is CASRLTGGSGNTIYF.

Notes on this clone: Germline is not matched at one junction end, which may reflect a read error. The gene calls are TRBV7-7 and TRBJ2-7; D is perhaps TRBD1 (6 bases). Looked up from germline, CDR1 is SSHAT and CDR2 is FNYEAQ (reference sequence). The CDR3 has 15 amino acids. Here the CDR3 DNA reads TGTGCTAGCAGCTTAGAGTTGGACAGCGCCTACGAGCAGTACTTC. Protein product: CASSLELDSAYEQYF.

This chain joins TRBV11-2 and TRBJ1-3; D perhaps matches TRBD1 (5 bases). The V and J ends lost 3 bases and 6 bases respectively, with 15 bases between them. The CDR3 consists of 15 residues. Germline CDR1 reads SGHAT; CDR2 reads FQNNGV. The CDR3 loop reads CASSFTDSTQNTIYF. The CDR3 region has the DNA TGTGCCAGCAGCTTTACAGACAGTACACAAAACACCATATATTTT.